These 9 T cell receptor beta chains were all obtained from the same sample, sequenced in a study of blood T cell repertoires in COVID-19. This table comes from immunoSEQ multiplex PCR, and its TCRdb copy is limited to in-frame clones, with some not included. The data show 200,000 or so clones, more than 80% seen once. The material sequenced was PBMCs or T cells enriched from blood (not recorded which). The origin of the receptors is a woman between 40 and 50 years old with acute COVID-19.

On this clone: The sample has other DNA sequences that encode this CDR3 too. This sequence joins TRBV7-2 and TRBJ1-5; D is ambiguous. Germline V gene lookup returns CDR1 SGHTA and CDR2 FQGNSA. The V end lost 4 bases, the J end lost 2 bases, and 9 bases lay between the germline ends. The CDR3 covers 14 residues. The CDR3 DNA is TGTGCCAGCAGCTCGCGGGCGGGCAATCAGCCCCAGCATTTT. Protein product: CASSSRAGNQPQHF.

The J gene is TRBJ1-6, the V gene TRBV5-1; 8 nucleotides align to TRBD1. The CDR3 has 13 residues. V trimming: 4 bases; J trimming: 13 bases; junction bases outside the gene matches: 7. The germline V gene encodes CDR1 SGHRS and CDR2 YFSETQ. The CDR3 bases are TGCGCCAGCAGCCCCGGGACAGGAGACCCCCTCCACTTT. Protein sequence: CASSPGTGDPLHF.

The rearrangement links TRBV29-1 to TRBJ1-2, with D tentatively TRBD1 (5 bases). V dropped 7 bases and J dropped 8 bases, with 14 bases sitting between them. The CDR3 is 11 residues long. Looked up from germline, CDR1 is SQVTM and CDR2 is ANQGSEA. The CDR3 region is CSATGGAGYTF. CDR3 nucleotide sequence: TGCAGCGCCACAGGAGGGGCCGGCTACACCTTC.

This rearrangement joins TRBV15 to TRBJ1-2, with TRBD1 matching 12 bases. CDR1 is LNHNV, CDR2 YYDKDF, per germline (reference sequence). The ends lost 3 bases at V and 1 base at J; junction bases unmatched: 9. The CDR3 has 18 amino acids. The CDR3 sequence: CATSRGGTGGQINYGYTF. The CDR3 bases are TGTGCCACCAGCAGGGGAGGGACAGGGGGCCAGATTAACTATGGCTACACCTTC.

V and J are TRBV29-1 and TRBJ1-3; D gene unclear. Trimming cost V 5 bases and J 0 bases, with 5 bases left between them. The CDR3 loop spans 12 amino acids. Germline values: CDR1 SQVTM, CDR2 ANQGSEA. The CDR3 loop reads CSVRSSGNTIYF. The CDR3, as DNA: TGCAGCGTTAGGAGCTCTGGAAACACCATATATTTT.

The chain has TRBV12-3 or TRBV12-4 and TRBJ1-1; D uncertain. The V gene lost 3 bases and the J gene lost 1 base, with 6 bases spanning the gap. The CDR3 spans 13 residues. CDR3 loop: CASSFKRNTEAFF. CDR3 coding DNA: TGTGCCAGCAGTTTTAAGAGGAACACTGAAGCTTTCTTT.

This chain links TRBV6-5 with TRBJ2-1, with TRBD1 matching 7 bases. The V segment lost 6 bases and the J segment 4 bases; nucleotides outside the gene matches: 6. CDR1 MNHEY and CDR2 SVGAGI come from the germline V gene. The CDR3 consists of 14 residues. The CDR3 nucleotides read TGTGCCAGCAGGTCCGGGACAGAGTACAATGAGCAGTTCTTC. Protein: CASRSGTEYNEQFF.

V gene TRBV7-9 combines with J gene TRBJ2-7, with 15 bases fitting TRBD2. V gave up 4 bases and J gave up 5 bases; unmatched junction bases: 9. Germline V gene sequence: CDR1 SEHNR, CDR2 FQNEAQ (reference sequence). The CDR3 loop spans 17 amino acids. The CDR3, as DNA: TGTGCCAGCAGCTCCAAGCTGGGGACTAGCGGGGGGAACGAGCAGTACTTC. This gives the protein CASSSKLGTSGGNEQYF.

The genes are TRBV3-1 (or the pseudogene TRBV3-2) and TRBJ1-2; D perhaps matches TRBD1 (6 bases). Germline V CDR1 and CDR2: LGHDT, YNNKEL (reference sequence). This CDR3 contains 16 residues. V shed 0 bases and J shed 6 bases, with 17 bases lying between them. DNA of the CDR3: TGTGCCAGCAGCCAAGATTTTGCAGGGGCGTCTCATGGCTACACCTTC. Translating it yields CASSQDFAGASHGYTF.